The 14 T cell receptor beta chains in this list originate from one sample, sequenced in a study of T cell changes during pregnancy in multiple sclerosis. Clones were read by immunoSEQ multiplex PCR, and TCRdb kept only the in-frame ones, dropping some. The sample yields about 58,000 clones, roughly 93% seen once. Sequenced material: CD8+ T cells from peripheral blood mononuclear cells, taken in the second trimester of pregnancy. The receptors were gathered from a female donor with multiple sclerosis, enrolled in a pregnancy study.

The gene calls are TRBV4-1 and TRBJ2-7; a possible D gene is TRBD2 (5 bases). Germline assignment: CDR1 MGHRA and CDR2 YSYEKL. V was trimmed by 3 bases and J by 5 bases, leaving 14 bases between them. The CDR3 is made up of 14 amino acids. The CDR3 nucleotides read TGCGCCAGCAGCCATCCTACGGGGTCGGACGAGCAGTACTTC. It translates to CASSHPTGSDEQYF.

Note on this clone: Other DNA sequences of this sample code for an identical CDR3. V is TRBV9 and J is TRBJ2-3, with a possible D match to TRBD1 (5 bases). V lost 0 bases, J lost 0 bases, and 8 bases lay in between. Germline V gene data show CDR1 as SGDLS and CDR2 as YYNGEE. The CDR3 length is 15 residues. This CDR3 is CASSVGQTSTDTQYF. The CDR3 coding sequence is TGTGCCAGCAGCGTAGGACAGACTAGCACAGATACGCAGTATTTT.

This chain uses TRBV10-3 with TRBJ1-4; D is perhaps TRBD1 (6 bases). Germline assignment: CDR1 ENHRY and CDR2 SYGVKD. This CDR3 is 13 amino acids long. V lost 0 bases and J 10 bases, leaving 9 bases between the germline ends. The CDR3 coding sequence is TGTGCCATCAGTGAGTCGGGGGCTGGAAAACTGTTTTTT. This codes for CAISESGAGKLFF.

Here the CDR3 DNA reads TGCGCCAGCAGCGAGACAGTTATGAACACTGAAGCTTTCTTT. Translating it yields CASSETVMNTEAFF. The rearrangement joins TRBV5-1 to TRBJ1-1; tentatively, D is TRBD1 (5 bases). This CDR3 is 14 amino acids long. The germline V gene has CDR1 SGHRS and CDR2 YFSETQ. V dropped 4 bases and J dropped 0 bases, with 10 bases sitting between them.

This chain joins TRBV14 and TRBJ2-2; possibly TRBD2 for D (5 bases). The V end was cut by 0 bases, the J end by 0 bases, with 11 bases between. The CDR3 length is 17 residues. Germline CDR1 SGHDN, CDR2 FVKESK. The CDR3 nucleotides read TGTGCCAGCAGCCAAGATCAAAGGACTTCGAACACCGGGGAGCTGTTTTTT. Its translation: CASSQDQRTSNTGELFF.

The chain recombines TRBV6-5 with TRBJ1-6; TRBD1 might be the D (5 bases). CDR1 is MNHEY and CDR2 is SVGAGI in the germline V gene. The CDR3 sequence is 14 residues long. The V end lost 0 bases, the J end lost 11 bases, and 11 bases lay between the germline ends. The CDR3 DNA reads TGTGCCAGCAGTTACTCGGAGGGGACGGCACCCCTCCACTTT. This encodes CASSYSEGTAPLHF.

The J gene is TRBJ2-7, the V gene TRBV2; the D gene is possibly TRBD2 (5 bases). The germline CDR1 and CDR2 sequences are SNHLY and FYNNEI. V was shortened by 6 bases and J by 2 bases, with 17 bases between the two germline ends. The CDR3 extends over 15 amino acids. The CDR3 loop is CASRPYPDGTYEQYF. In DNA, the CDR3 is TGTGCCAGCAGGCCTTATCCGGACGGGACCTACGAGCAGTACTTC.

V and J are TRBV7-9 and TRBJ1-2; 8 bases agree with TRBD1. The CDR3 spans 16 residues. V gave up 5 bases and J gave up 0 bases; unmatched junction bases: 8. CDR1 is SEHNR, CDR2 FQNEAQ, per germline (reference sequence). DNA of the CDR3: TGTGCCAGCAGCACGGACAGGGCTCCGTCTAACTATGGCTACACCTTC. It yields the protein CASSTDRAPSNYGYTF.

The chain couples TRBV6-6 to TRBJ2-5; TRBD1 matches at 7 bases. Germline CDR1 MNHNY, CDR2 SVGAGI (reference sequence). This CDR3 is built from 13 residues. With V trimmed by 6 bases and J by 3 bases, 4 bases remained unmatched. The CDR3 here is CASSDREKETQYF. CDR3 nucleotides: TGTGCCAGCAGCGACAGGGAAAAAGAGACCCAGTACTTC.

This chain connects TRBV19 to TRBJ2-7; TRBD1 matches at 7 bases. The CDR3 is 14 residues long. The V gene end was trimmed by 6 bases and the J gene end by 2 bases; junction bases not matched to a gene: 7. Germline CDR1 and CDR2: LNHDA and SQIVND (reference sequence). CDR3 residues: CASRAGTETYEQYF. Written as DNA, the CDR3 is TGTGCCAGTAGAGCCGGGACAGAGACCTACGAGCAGTACTTC. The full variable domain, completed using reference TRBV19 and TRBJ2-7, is DGGITQSPKYLFRKEGQNVTLSCEQNLNHDAMYWYRQDPGQGLRLIYYSQIVNDFQKGDIAEGYSVSREKKESFPLTVTSAQKNPTAFYLCASRAGTETYEQYFGPGTRLTVT.

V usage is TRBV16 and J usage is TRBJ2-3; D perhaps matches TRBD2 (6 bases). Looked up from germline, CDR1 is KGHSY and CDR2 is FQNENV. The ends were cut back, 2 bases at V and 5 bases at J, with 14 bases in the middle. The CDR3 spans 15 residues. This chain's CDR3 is CASSQRPGVLDTQYF. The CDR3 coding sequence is TGTGCCAGCAGCCAACGTCCGGGAGTTCTAGATACGCAGTATTTT.

The CDR3 nucleotides are TGTGCCACCAGCGCGGACAGGGGAGACCAAGAGACCCAGTACTTC. Its translation is CATSADRGDQETQYF. This chain uses TRBV15 with TRBJ2-5; 9 bases align to TRBD1. The CDR3 consists of 15 residues. CDR1 LNHNV and CDR2 YYDKDF come from the germline V gene (reference sequence). V lost 5 bases, J lost 0 bases, and 4 bases stayed unmatched.

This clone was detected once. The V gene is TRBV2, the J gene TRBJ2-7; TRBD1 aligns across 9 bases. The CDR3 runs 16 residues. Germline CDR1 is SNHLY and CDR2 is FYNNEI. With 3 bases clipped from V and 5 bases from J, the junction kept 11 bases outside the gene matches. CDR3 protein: CASSELGGQGFDEQYF. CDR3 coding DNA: TGTGCCAGCAGTGAGTTAGGGGGACAGGGTTTCGACGAGCAGTACTTC. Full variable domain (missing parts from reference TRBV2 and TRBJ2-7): EPEVTQTPSHQVTQMGQEVILRCVPISNHLYFYWYRQILGQKVEFLVSFYNNEISEKSEIFDDQFSVERPDGSNFTLKIRSTKLEDSAMYFCASSELGGQGFDEQYFGPGTRLTVT.

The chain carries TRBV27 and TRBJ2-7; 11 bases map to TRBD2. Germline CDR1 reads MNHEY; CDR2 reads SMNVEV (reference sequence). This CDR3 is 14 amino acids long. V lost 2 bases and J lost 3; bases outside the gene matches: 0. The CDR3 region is CASSLGTSGYEQYF. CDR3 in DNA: TGTGCCAGCAGTTTAGGGACTAGCGGCTACGAGCAGTACTTC.